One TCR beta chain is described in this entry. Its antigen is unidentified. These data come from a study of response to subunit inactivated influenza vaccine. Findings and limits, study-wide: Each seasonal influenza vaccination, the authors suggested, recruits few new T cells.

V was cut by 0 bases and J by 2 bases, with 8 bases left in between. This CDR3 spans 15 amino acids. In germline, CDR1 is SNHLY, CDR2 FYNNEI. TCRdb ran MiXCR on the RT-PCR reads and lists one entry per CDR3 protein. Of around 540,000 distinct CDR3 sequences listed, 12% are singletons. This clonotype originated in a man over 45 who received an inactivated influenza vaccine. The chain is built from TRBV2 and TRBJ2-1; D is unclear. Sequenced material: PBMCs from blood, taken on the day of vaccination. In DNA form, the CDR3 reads TGTGCCAGCAGTGAAGCCAAGGCCCCCTACAATGAGCAGTTCTTC. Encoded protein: CASSEAKAPYNEQFF.